A selection of T cell receptor beta chains follows, all from one sample in a study of T cell repertoires in cytomegalovirus infection. TCRdb reanalysed the reads using MiXCR and keeps one entry per CDR3 protein. The sample lists some 560,000 distinct CDR3 sequences, 40% seen once, with around 48% in the top ten. For these receptors, no antigen is known. This specimen consisted of cultured PBMCs, obtained from culture after CMV antigen stimulation. These receptors all come from a human donor in good health (CMV status not recorded). Some clones in this sample may be carry-over from other donors' samples. CDR3s include the opening cysteine and the closing phenylalanine or tryptophan. A D gene is named only where the DNA matches it firmly. Only part of the rows carry a size: once, few, many, or a class if the clone is expanded.

CDR3 protein	CDR3 DNA	V gene	clone size	D gene	J gene
CASQPSTDTQYF	TGTGCCAGCCAGCCTAGCACAGATACGCAGTATTTT	TRBV12-3/TRBV12-4	few	-	TRBJ2-3
CASSLVGPPGDTGELFF	TGTGCCAGCAGCTTAGTAGGGCCTCCTGGGGACACCGGGGAGCTGTTTTTT	TRBV7-6	few	-	TRBJ2-2
CSARYSSLLSYEQYF	TGCAGTGCTAGATATAGCTCCCTTCTGTCGTACGAGCAGTACTTC	TRBV20-1	few	-	TRBJ2-7
CASSLGLAGGFGANVLTF	TGCGCCAGCAGCCTGGGACTAGCGGGGGGATTCGGGGCCAACGTCCTGACTTTC	TRBV5-1	-	TRBD2	TRBJ2-6
CASSLSSGSGEQFF	TGTGCCAGCAGCTTATCTAGCGGGAGCGGTGAGCAGTTCTTC	TRBV7-9	few	TRBD2	TRBJ2-1
CASSTLLGPYNEQFF	TGTGCCAGTAGTACCCTATTAGGCCCCTACAATGAGCAGTTCTTC	TRBV19	once	-	TRBJ2-1
CASSLATGGRRPQHF	TGTGCCAGTAGCCTGGCGACAGGGGGGAGGAGGCCCCAGCATTTT	TRBV19	-	TRBD1	TRBJ1-5
CASSQVAGGAALRGIQYF	TGCGCCAGCAGCCAAGTGGCAGGGGGTGCGGCCCTCAGGGGCATTCAGTACTTC	TRBV4-1	-	TRBD1	TRBJ2-4
CASSTRTSVDTQYF	TGTGCCAGCAGTACCCGGACTAGCGTAGATACGCAGTATTTT	TRBV12-3/TRBV12-4	few	TRBD2	TRBJ2-3
CASSGLRQDQSSGANVLTF	TGCGCCAGCAGTGGTCTAAGACAGGACCAATCCTCTGGGGCCAACGTCCTGACTTTC	TRBV10-2	-	-	TRBJ2-6
CASSQWGGGYNEQFF	TGTGCCAGCAGCCAGTGGGGGGGTGGGTACAATGAGCAGTTCTTC	TRBV7-2	-	TRBD2	TRBJ2-1
CASSVEERATYEQYF	TGTGCCAGCAGCGTAGAGGAGCGGGCCACCTACGAGCAGTACTTC	TRBV9	-	-	TRBJ2-7
CASSEYGSRGTQYF	TGTGCCAGCAGTGAATATGGCTCCCGAGGTACGCAGTATTTT	TRBV6-1	few	-	TRBJ2-3
CASSPTGLPISYEQYF	TGTGCCAGCAGCCCAACGGGACTCCCAATTTCCTACGAGCAGTACTTC	TRBV7-6	-	-	TRBJ2-7
CASSLGTVGEAFF	TGTGCCAGCAGCTTAGGGACAGTGGGTGAAGCTTTCTTT	TRBV7-2	few	-	TRBJ1-1
CASSLRRGLSYEQYF	TGTGCCAGCAGCTTAAGGAGGGGGCTCTCCTACGAGCAGTACTTC	TRBV11-2	-	-	TRBJ2-7
CASSYLTSTDTQYF	TGTGCCAGCAGTTACCTTACCAGCACAGATACGCAGTATTTT	TRBV6-6	-	-	TRBJ2-3
CASRTVFQGPQHF	TGTGCCAGTAGGACAGTCTTTCAGGGGCCCCAGCATTTT	TRBV19	-	-	TRBJ1-5
CASSSSGPFLVGELFF	TGTGCCAGCAGCTCAAGCGGTCCCTTCTTGGTCGGGGAGCTGTTTTTT	TRBV11-2	few	-	TRBJ2-2
CASTRQGQIIYNEQFF	TGTGCCAGCACCCGCCAGGGACAGATAATTTACAATGAGCAGTTCTTC	TRBV6-6	few	TRBD1	TRBJ2-1
CASSPGGIRETQYF	TGTGCCAGCAGCCCCGGGGGGATCCGGGAGACCCAGTACTTC	TRBV7-2	-	TRBD2	TRBJ2-5
CASSTQENQPQHF	TGTGCCAGCAGCACACAGGAGAATCAGCCCCAGCATTTT	TRBV7-2	many	-	TRBJ1-5
CASSSPGPANYEQYF	TGTGCCAGCAGTTCACCGGGACCCGCCAACTACGAGCAGTACTTC	TRBV7-9	-	-	TRBJ2-7
CASSSQGWDQPQHF	TGTGCCAGCAGCTCCCAGGGGTGGGATCAGCCCCAGCATTTT	TRBV7-9	-	-	TRBJ1-5
CASRTSGGAYNEQFF	TGTGCCAGCCGGACTAGCGGGGGGGCCTACAATGAGCAGTTCTTC	TRBV2	-	TRBD2	TRBJ2-1
CASSMSGRDTGELFF	TGTGCCAGCAGCATGAGCGGGAGGGACACCGGGGAGCTGTTTTTT	TRBV5-4	-	TRBD2	TRBJ2-2
CASSLRTGGGQPQHF	TGTGCCAGCAGCTTAAGAACAGGGGGCGGTCAGCCCCAGCATTTT	TRBV7-2	-	TRBD1	TRBJ1-5
CASGRRQRHKEYNTGELFF	TGTGCCAGCGGCCGACGACAAAGACACAAAGAATATAACACCGGGGAGCTGTTTTTT	TRBV6-1	-	-	TRBJ2-2
CASSSLGPAEAFF	TGTGCCAGCAGCTCCTTGGGGCCCGCCGAAGCTTTCTTT	TRBV7-6	many	-	TRBJ1-1
CASSPQLAGASYEQYF	TGTGCCAGCAGCCCGCAACTAGCGGGAGCTTCCTACGAGCAGTACTTC	TRBV7-2	few	TRBD2	TRBJ2-7
CASRLSLTDTQYF	TGTGCCAGCAGACTATCGCTCACAGATACGCAGTATTTT	TRBV6-6	-	-	TRBJ2-3
CASSPAGERGTGELFF	TGTGCCAGCAGCCCCGCTGGGGAACGGGGGACCGGGGAGCTGTTTTTT	TRBV7-2	many	-	TRBJ2-2
CASTPAGGRVETQYF	TGTGCCAGCACCCCCGCCGGGGGGAGGGTTGAGACCCAGTACTTC	TRBV7-2	-	TRBD2	TRBJ2-5
CASSPSGGAGYEQYF	TGCGCCAGCAGCCCTAGCGGGGGGGCCGGATACGAGCAGTACTTC	TRBV5-1	few	TRBD2	TRBJ2-7
CASSSHSPEQYF	TGTGCCAGCAGCTCCCACAGCCCCGAGCAGTACTTC	TRBV7-9	-	-	TRBJ2-7
CASSFPYLAKNIQYF	TGTGCCAGCAGTTTTCCGTATCTAGCCAAAAACATTCAGTACTTC	TRBV12-3/TRBV12-4	-	-	TRBJ2-4
CATKDPGSDTQYF	TGTGCCACCAAGGACCCCGGTAGTGATACGCAGTATTTT	TRBV6-6	-	-	TRBJ2-3
CASSYGTSSGQETQYF	TGTGCCAGCAGCTACGGGACTAGTAGTGGCCAAGAGACCCAGTACTTC	TRBV7-3	-	TRBD2	TRBJ2-5
CATYAGSYNEQFF	TGTGCCACGTATGCGGGGTCCTACAATGAGCAGTTCTTC	TRBV6-1	-	-	TRBJ2-1
CSASGGGGHSYEQYF	TGCAGTGCGTCCGGGGGGGGAGGTCACTCCTACGAGCAGTACTTC	TRBV20-1	-	TRBD2	TRBJ2-7
CASSSTTGVTEAFF	TGTGCCAGCAGCTCTACGACAGGGGTCACTGAAGCTTTCTTT	TRBV7-2	many	TRBD1	TRBJ1-1
CASSQGGATEAFF	TGCGCCAGCAGCCAAGGCGGGGCCACTGAAGCTTTCTTT	TRBV4-3	once	-	TRBJ1-1
CASSPEQGLGTDTQYF	TGTGCCAGCAGTCCTGAACAGGGGCTCGGGACAGATACGCAGTATTTT	TRBV2	-	TRBD1	TRBJ2-3
CASSLVAGGDNEQFF	TGTGCCAGCAGCTTAGTAGCGGGAGGGGACAATGAGCAGTTCTTC	TRBV11-2	few	TRBD2	TRBJ2-1
CSVPGQTETGELFF	TGCAGCGTTCCCGGGCAAACCGAAACCGGGGAGCTGTTTTTT	TRBV29-1	-	-	TRBJ2-2
CASSIDERTQYF	TGTGCCAGTAGTATTGACGAGAGGACGCAGTATTTT	TRBV19	-	-	TRBJ2-3
CASSSTGTSAYEQYF	TGTGCCAGCAGTTCAACCGGGACATCAGCCTACGAGCAGTACTTC	TRBV6-8	few	-	TRBJ2-7
CASSQRQGGYTEAFF	TGTGCCAGCAGCCAAAGACAGGGGGGATACACTGAAGCTTTCTTT	TRBV27	-	TRBD1	TRBJ1-1
CASSSDRITTGYTF	TGTGCCAGCAGTTCAGACCGCATAACGACTGGCTACACCTTC	TRBV27	-	-	TRBJ1-2
CASSLRFTEVDTQYF	TGTGCCAGCAGCTTGAGGTTTACTGAGGTGGATACGCAGTATTTT	TRBV7-9	-	-	TRBJ2-3
CASSLGVGLAYYGYTF	TGTGCCAGCAGCTTAGGGGTCGGTTTAGCGTACTATGGCTACACCTTC	TRBV7-2	-	-	TRBJ1-2
CSVEVTGQGSGWDEQYF	TGCAGCGTTGAGGTAACCGGGCAGGGTTCGGGTTGGGACGAGCAGTACTTC	TRBV29-1	few	-	TRBJ2-7
CASSWTGGGNYGYTF	TGTGCCAGCAGTTGGACCGGGGGAGGAAACTATGGCTACACCTTC	TRBV6-2/TRBV6-3	-	-	TRBJ1-2